This T cell receptor (beta chain) originates from a study of shared clonotypes between healthy human individuals. General study findings and limits: Generation probabilities were higher for clonotypes shared across all four sorted-subset donors than for unshared ones. Memory subsets generally showed lower estimated richness than naive subsets.

As to this clone: The antigen remains undetermined.

CD45RO-negative cells were positively selected for CCR7, leaving out terminally differentiated effector memory CD45RA+ cells. The healthy adult donors were HIV-negative and reported no recent acute infections or vaccinations. Genomic DNA per cell subset filled all wells of several immunoSEQ plates. Sequencing was performed with immunoSEQ multiplex PCR; in TCRdb, only in-frame clones are kept and a portion is missing. The table records nearly 2 million clones, approximately 94% of them present only once. V lost 4 bases, J lost 6 bases, and 13 bases lay in between. Germline CDR1 is MNHEY and CDR2 is SMNVEV (reference sequence). This CDR3 spans 13 amino acids.

This chain joins TRBV27 and TRBJ2-7; perhaps TRBD1 as D (5 bases). This TCR was recovered from a man aged 18 to 35 in good health. The sequenced sample was naive CD8+ T cells sorted from blood. For the CDR3, the DNA is TGTGCCAGCAGTTCTGGGGCGCTCCGCGAGCAGTACTTC. Its protein is CASSSGALREQYF.